This TCR beta chain came from a study of blood T cell repertoires in COVID-19. The V end was cut by 1 base, the J end by 5 bases, with 9 bases between. The CDR3 is 14 residues long. Germline V gene data show CDR1 as SEHNR and CDR2 as FQNEAQ (reference sequence). Data came from immunoSEQ multiplex PCR; TCRdb stores just in-frame clones and leaves some out. Altogether 200,000 to 250,000 clones are present, 85% to 95% being singletons, with the ten largest covering more than 0.65%. Sequencing was done on a sample of peripheral blood. The receptor comes from a man aged 25 to 40 with COVID-19, enrolled during active disease. The rearrangement links TRBV7-9 to TRBJ1-5, with a tentative D call TRBD1 (6 bases). CDR3 residues: CASSLEAGDQPQHF. The DNA of the CDR3 is TGTGCCAGCAGCTTAGAGGCAGGGGATCAGCCCCAGCATTTT.